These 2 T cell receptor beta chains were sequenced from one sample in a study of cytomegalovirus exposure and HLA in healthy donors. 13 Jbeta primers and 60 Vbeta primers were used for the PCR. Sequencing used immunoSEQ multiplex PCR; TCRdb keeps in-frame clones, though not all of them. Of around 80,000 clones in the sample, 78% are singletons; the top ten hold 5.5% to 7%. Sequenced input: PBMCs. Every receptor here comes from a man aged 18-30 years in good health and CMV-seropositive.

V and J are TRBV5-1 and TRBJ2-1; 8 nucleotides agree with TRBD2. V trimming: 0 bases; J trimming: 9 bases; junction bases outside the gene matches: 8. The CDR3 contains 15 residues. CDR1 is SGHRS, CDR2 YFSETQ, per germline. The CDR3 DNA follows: TGCGCCAGCAGCTTGGCGGTAGCGGGATTATCTGAGCAGTTCTTC. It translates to CASSLAVAGLSEQFF.

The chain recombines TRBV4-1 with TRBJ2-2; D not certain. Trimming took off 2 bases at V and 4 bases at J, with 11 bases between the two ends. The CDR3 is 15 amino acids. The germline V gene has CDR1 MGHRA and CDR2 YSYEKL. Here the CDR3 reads CASSQPPSSTGELFF. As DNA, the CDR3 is TGCGCCAGCAGCCAACCACCCTCGAGCACCGGGGAGCTGTTTTTT.